This T cell receptor beta chain was sequenced for a study of T cell repertoires in aging, cancer and after chemotherapy. The template was genomic DNA from peripheral blood, not RNA. TRB rearrangements spanning V, D and J were amplified using mixed TRB-A/B primers. TCRdb redid the calling of the multiplex PCR reads with MiXCR, one entry per CDR3 protein. The repertoire has several thousand distinct CDR3 sequences, approximately 40% of them found once; the top ten carry about 40%. Per the germline V gene, CDR1 is MNHEY and CDR2 is SVGAGI. This CDR3 is built from 11 residues. The V segment lost 9 bases and the J segment 13 bases; nucleotides outside the gene matches: 6.

The sequenced sample consisted of blood. The TCR originated in a human donor in good health. The V call is TRBV6-5, the J call TRBJ2-2, with 9 bases that match TRBD1. Here the CDR3 DNA reads TGTGCCAGTCCAGGACAGGGGCGGCTGTTTTTT. Encoded protein: CASPGQGRLFF.